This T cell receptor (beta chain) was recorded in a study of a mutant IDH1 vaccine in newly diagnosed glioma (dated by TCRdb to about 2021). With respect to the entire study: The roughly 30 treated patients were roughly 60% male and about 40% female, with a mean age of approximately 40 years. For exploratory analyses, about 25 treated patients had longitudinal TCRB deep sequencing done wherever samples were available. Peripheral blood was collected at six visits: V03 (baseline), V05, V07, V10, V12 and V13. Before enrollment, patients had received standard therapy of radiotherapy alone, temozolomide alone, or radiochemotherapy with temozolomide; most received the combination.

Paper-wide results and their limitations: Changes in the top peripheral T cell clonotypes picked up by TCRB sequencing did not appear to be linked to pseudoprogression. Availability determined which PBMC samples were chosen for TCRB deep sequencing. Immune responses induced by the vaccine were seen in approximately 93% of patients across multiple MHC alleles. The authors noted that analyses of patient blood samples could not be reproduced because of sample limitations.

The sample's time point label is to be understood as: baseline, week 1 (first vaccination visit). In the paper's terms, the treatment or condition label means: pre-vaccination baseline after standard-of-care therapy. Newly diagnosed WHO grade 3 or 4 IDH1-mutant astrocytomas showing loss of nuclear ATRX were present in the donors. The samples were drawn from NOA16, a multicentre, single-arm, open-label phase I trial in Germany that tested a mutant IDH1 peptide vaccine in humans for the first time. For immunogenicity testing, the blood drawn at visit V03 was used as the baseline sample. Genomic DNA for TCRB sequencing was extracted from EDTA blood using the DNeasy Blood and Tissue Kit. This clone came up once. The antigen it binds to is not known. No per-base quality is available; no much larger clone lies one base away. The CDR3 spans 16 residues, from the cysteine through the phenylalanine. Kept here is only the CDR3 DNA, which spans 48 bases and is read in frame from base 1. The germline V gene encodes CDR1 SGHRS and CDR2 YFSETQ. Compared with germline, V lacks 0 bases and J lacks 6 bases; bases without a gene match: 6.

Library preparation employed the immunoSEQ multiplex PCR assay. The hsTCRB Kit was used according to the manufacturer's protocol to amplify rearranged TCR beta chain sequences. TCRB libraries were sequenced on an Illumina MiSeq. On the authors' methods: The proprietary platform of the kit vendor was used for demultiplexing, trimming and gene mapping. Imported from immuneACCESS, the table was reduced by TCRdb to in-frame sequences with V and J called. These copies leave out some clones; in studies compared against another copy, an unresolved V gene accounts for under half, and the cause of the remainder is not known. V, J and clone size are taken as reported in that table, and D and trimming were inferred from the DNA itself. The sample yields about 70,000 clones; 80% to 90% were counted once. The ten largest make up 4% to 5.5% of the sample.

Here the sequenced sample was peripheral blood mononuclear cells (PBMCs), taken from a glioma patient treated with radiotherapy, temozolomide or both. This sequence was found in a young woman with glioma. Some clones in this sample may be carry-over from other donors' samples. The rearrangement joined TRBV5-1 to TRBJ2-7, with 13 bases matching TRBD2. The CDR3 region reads CASSLDRGLAGTEQYF. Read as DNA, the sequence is TGCGCCAGCAGCTTGGATCGGGGACTAGCGGGAACCGAGCAGTACTTC.